This TCR beta chain is from a study of T cell clonotyping in hematopoietic cell transplantation. Sequenced by immunoSEQ multiplex PCR; TCRdb stores in-frame clones only, minus some. Here the sample spans roughly 49,000 clones, around 84% being singletons. Time point noted: recipient sample about 28 days before transplant, after cytoreduction. Germline loops: CDR1 MNHNS, CDR2 SASEGT. Trimming took 6 bases from V and 0 from J, leaving 15 bases between them. This CDR3 region has 15 residues. Sequenced material: peripheral blood mononuclear cells, taken before stem cell transplant. This clonotype originated in a man between 60 and 75 years old with biphenotypic leukemia. Some clones in this sample may be carry-over from other donors' samples. V and J are TRBV6-1 and TRBJ2-7; possible D gene TRBD1, 6 bases. The CDR3 here is CASRPGQLGSYEQYF. CDR3 in DNA: TGTGCCAGCAGACCGGGACAATTGGGCTCCTACGAGCAGTACTTC.